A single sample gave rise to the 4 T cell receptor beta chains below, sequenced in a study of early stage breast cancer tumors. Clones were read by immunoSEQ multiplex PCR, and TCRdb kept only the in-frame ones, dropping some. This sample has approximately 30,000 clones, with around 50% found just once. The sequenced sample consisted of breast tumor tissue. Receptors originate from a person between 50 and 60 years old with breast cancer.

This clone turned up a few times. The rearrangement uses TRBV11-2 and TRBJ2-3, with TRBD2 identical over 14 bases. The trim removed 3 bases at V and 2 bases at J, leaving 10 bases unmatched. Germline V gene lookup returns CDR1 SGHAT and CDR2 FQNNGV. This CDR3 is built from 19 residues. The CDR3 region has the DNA TGTGCCAGCAGCTTCGACGGGACTAGCGGGAGCAGATACACAGATACGCAGTATTTT. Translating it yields CASSFDGTSGSRYTDTQYF.

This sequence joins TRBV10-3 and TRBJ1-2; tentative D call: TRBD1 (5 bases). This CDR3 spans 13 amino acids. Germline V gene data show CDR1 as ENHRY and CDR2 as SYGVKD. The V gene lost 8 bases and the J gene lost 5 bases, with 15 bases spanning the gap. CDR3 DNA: TGTGCCATCGCGCAAAAAGAGGGGTATGGCTACACCTTC. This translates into CAIAQKEGYGYTF.

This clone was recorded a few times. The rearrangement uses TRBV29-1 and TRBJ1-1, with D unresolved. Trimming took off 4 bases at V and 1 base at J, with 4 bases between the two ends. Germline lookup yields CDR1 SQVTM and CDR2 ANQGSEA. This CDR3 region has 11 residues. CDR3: CSVGENTEAFF. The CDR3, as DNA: TGCAGCGTTGGGGAGAACACTGAAGCTTTCTTT.

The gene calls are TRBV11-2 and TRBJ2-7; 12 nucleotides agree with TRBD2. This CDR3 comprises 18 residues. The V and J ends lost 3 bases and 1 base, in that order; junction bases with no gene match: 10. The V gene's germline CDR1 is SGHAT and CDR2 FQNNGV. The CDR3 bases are TGTGCCAGCAGCTTTACAACTAGCGGGGGGAGGGGTTCCTACGAGCAGTACTTC. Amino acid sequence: CASSFTTSGGRGSYEQYF.